The rows below give T cell receptor beta chains drawn from one sample of a study of cytomegalovirus exposure and HLA in healthy donors. The method was immunoSEQ multiplex PCR; TCRdb's version includes in-frame clones alone and lacks a portion of them. The table for this sample gives about 53,000 clones. Sequenced sample: PBMCs. Receptors originate from a man younger than 35 in good health and CMV-seropositive. The CDR3 runs from the conserved cysteine through the conserved F or W. D genes are given only for firm matches.

d_gene,j_gene,v_gene,CDR3aa,CDR3nt
-,TRBJ1-2,TRBV2,CASTVDWGDYGYTF,TGTGCCAGCACTGTCGACTGGGGGGACTATGGCTACACCTTC
-,TRBJ2-7,TRBV18,CASSPGDNEQYF,TGTGCCAGCTCACCAGGGGACAACGAGCAGTACTTC
-,TRBJ2-2,TRBV28,CASRKDRNTGELFF,TGTGCCAGCAGGAAGGACAGAAACACCGGGGAGCTGTTTTTT
TRBD2,TRBJ2-7,TRBV11-3,CASSLEREGLYEQYF,TGTGCCAGCAGCTTAGAGCGGGAGGGCCTCTACGAGCAGTACTTC
-,TRBJ2-7,TRBV27,CASSLGAARYF,TGTGCCAGCAGTTTGGGGGCCGCTCGTTACTTC
-,TRBJ1-1,TRBV6-1,CASSVSGSNTEAFF,TGTGCCAGCAGTGTTTCAGGATCAAACACTGAAGCTTTCTTT
TRBD2,TRBJ2-1,TRBV2,CASSGTSGRGYNEQFF,TGTGCCAGCAGCGGGACTAGCGGGAGGGGGTACAATGAGCAGTTCTTC
-,TRBJ2-7,TRBV19,CASTDPGTGVYEQYF,TGTGCCAGTACCGATCCGGGGACGGGGGTCTACGAGCAGTACTTC
-,TRBJ2-5,TRBV25-1,CASSESGFQETQYF,TGTGCCAGCAGTGAATCCGGGTTCCAAGAGACCCAGTACTTC
-,TRBJ2-7,TRBV25-1,CASSDQLPGENIYEQYF,TGTGCCAGCAGTGACCAGCTTCCGGGAGAAAACATCTACGAGCAGTACTTC
TRBD2,TRBJ2-7,TRBV10-3,CATQGGPYEQYF,TGTGCCACCCAGGGAGGGCCCTACGAGCAGTACTTC
-,TRBJ2-5,TRBV11-2,CASSLSSSVETQYF,TGTGCCAGCAGCTTAAGTTCCAGTGTGGAGACCCAGTACTTC
TRBD2,TRBJ2-1,TRBV5-4,CASNRFAAGGSNEQFF,TGTGCCAGCAACCGTTTCGCAGCGGGAGGTTCTAATGAGCAGTTCTTC
-,TRBJ2-4,TRBV9,CASSVDGGDIQYF,TGTGCCAGCAGCGTAGACGGCGGCGACATTCAGTACTTC
TRBD2,TRBJ2-7,TRBV9,CASSGLAGGPYEQYF,TGTGCCAGCAGCGGGCTAGCGGGAGGGCCTTACGAGCAGTACTTC
-,TRBJ2-6,TRBV27,CASSLGGANVLTF,TGTGCCAGCAGTTTGGGCGGGGCCAACGTCCTGACTTTC
-,TRBJ1-5,TRBV19,CASRTGGRGNQPQHF,TGTGCCAGTAGGACAGGAGGACGCGGCAATCAGCCCCAGCATTTT
TRBD1,TRBJ2-7,TRBV28,CASSSGQGRYEQYF,TGTGCCAGCAGCTCCGGACAGGGACGCTACGAGCAGTACTTC
TRBD1,TRBJ2-3,TRBV5-4,CASSPTGILSTDTQYF,TGTGCCAGCAGCCCGACAGGGATCCTTAGCACAGATACGCAGTATTTT
TRBD2,TRBJ2-7,TRBV14,CASSPRTSGYEQYF,TGTGCCAGCAGCCCGAGGACTAGCGGCTACGAGCAGTACTTC
-,TRBJ2-1,TRBV6-4,CASSHRDHNEQFF,TGTGCCAGCAGCCACAGGGACCACAATGAGCAGTTCTTC
-,TRBJ2-2,TRBV5-1,CASSWLRESGELFF,TGCGCCAGCAGCTGGTTGCGGGAATCCGGGGAGCTGTTTTTT
TRBD1,TRBJ2-7,TRBV11-2,CASSLVSGQGRYEQYF,TGTGCCAGCAGCTTAGTATCCGGACAGGGAAGATACGAGCAGTACTTC
TRBD1,TRBJ2-1,TRBV6-6,CASRSTRDSSNEQFF,TGTGCCAGCAGGTCAACTCGGGACAGCTCTAATGAGCAGTTCTTC